The rows below give T cell receptor beta chains drawn from one sample of a study of blood T cell repertoires in COVID-19. The repertoire was sequenced with immunoSEQ multiplex PCR; TCRdb's copy has only in-frame clones and lacks some. The table records around 70,000 clones, approximately 86% of them present only once. Specimen: peripheral blood. The receptors here all came from a man in his 60s with acute or convalescent COVID-19. CDR3s include the opening cysteine and the closing phenylalanine or tryptophan. A D gene is named only where the DNA matches it firmly. A row's size may be missing; if present it is once, few, many or a size class.

>TRBJ1-2|.|.|TRBV19
CASTRRGAGYGYTF
TGTGCCAGTACCCGTCGGGGGGCGGGGTATGGCTACACCTTC
>TRBJ1-6|.|TRBD1|TRBV11-2
CASSLQGGLHF
TGTGCCAGCAGCTTACAGGGGGGACTCCACTTT
>TRBJ1-5|medium-sized|.|TRBV19
CASSNLGVNQPQHF
TGTGCCAGTAGTAACCTCGGGGTTAATCAGCCCCAGCATTTT
>TRBJ2-3|.|.|TRBV4-1
CASSQVGGDNAFTQYF
TGCGCCAGCAGCCAAGTGGGGGGGGACAACGCCTTTACGCAGTATTTT
>TRBJ2-2|.|.|TRBV5-1
CASSRGSYTGELFF
TGCGCCAGCTCCCGGGGGAGCTACACCGGGGAGCTGTTTTTT
>TRBJ1-1|.|.|TRBV5-5
CASSPKNTEAFF
TGTGCCAGCAGCCCCAAGAACACTGAAGCTTTCTTT
>TRBJ2-7|few|TRBD1|TRBV3-1/TRBV3-2
CASSPRTGISYEQYF
TGTGCCAGCAGCCCTCGGACAGGAATCTCCTACGAGCAGTACTTC
>TRBJ2-2|.|.|TRBV3-1/TRBV3-2
CASSRPGLNTGELFF
TGTGCCAGCAGCCGTCCGGGACTGAACACCGGGGAGCTGTTTTTT
>TRBJ2-3|.|TRBD2|TRBV6-2/TRBV6-3
CASSTPYRLAGADTQYF
TGTGCCAGCAGTACCCCTTACCGGCTAGCGGGGGCAGATACGCAGTATTTT
>TRBJ2-3|.|TRBD2|TRBV5-1
CASSPGGAASTDTQYF
TGCGCCAGCAGCCCGGGGGGGGCCGCGAGCACAGATACGCAGTATTTT
>TRBJ1-1|.|TRBD1|TRBV5-4
CASSLGQGATLNTEAFF
TGTGCCAGCAGCTTAGGACAGGGGGCGACCTTGAACACTGAAGCTTTCTTT
>TRBJ2-5|.|.|TRBV6-6
CASSYLDRFQETQYF
TGTGCCAGCAGTTACTTGGACAGATTCCAAGAGACCCAGTACTTC
>TRBJ2-1|.|TRBD1|TRBV19
CASSTDRVKEQFF
TGTGCCAGTAGTACCGACAGGGTAAAGGAGCAGTTCTTC
>TRBJ2-5|once|TRBD2|TRBV3-1/TRBV3-2
CASSPLVAGGQETQYF
TGTGCCAGCAGCCCCCTCGTAGCGGGGGGCCAAGAGACCCAGTACTTC
>TRBJ1-5|few|TRBD1|TRBV3-1/TRBV3-2
CASSQDPQRTGLNQPQHF
TGTGCCAGCAGCCAAGACCCTCAGCGGACAGGCTTAAATCAGCCCCAGCATTTT
>TRBJ2-3|.|TRBD1|TRBV27
CASSYYSDRGQLWSTDTQYF
TGTGCCAGCAGTTACTACTCGGACAGGGGGCAGTTGTGGAGCACAGATACGCAGTATTTT
>TRBJ2-7|.|TRBD1|TRBV5-1
CASSLMMGQGEQYF
TGCGCCAGCAGCTTGATGATGGGACAGGGAGAGCAGTACTTC
>TRBJ1-5|.|.|TRBV10-2
CASSEGVRNQPQHF
TGCGCCAGCAGTGAAGGGGTTCGAAATCAGCCCCAGCATTTT
>TRBJ1-5|.|.|TRBV9
CASSPGLHSNQPQHF
TGTGCCAGCAGCCCGGGACTGCATAGCAATCAGCCCCAGCATTTT
>TRBJ1-1|.|.|TRBV6-1
CASSEPNSPRTEAFF
TGTGCCAGCAGTGAACCCAACAGCCCACGGACTGAAGCTTTCTTT
>TRBJ2-7|few|TRBD2|TRBV5-1
CASSLVGGGSYEQYF
TGCGCCAGCAGCTTGGTTGGCGGGGGGTCCTACGAGCAGTACTTC
>TRBJ1-5|.|TRBD1|TRBV6-2/TRBV6-3
CASSYSGQGVGSNQPQHF
TGTGCCAGCAGTTACTCCGGACAGGGGGTTGGGAGCAATCAGCCCCAGCATTTT
>TRBJ2-1|.|.|TRBV19
CASSMTGDYNEQFF
TGTGCCAGTAGTATGACAGGTGACTACAATGAGCAGTTCTTC
>TRBJ1-1|.|.|TRBV2
CASNREQGTEAFF
TGTGCCAGCAATAGGGAACAGGGTACTGAAGCTTTCTTT
>TRBJ1-2|.|TRBD1|TRBV6-5
CASSSPDRSYGYTF
TGTGCCAGCAGTTCGCCGGACAGGAGCTATGGCTACACCTTC
>TRBJ2-2|.|.|TRBV11-2
CASSPWGAGEPNTGELFF
TGTGCCAGCAGCCCCTGGGGGGCGGGGGAACCAAACACCGGGGAGCTGTTTTTT
>TRBJ1-2|.|TRBD1|TRBV10-3
CAIRTGSNYGYTF
TGTGCCATCAGGACAGGGTCTAACTATGGCTACACCTTC
>TRBJ2-5|.|TRBD1|TRBV6-1
CASSELGDSWETQYF
TGTGCCAGCAGTGAATTGGGGGACAGCTGGGAGACCCAGTACTTC
>TRBJ2-3|.|TRBD2|TRBV27
CASRALAGGKDTQYF
TGTGCCAGCAGGGCACTAGCGGGGGGAAAAGATACGCAGTATTTT
>TRBJ1-3|.|TRBD1|TRBV7-9
CASSLGQAGNTIYF
TGTGCCAGCAGCTTGGGACAGGCTGGAAACACCATATATTTT
>TRBJ1-6|.|.|TRBV15
CATSRVRKVDSPLHF
TGTGCCACCAGCAGAGTGAGGAAGGTAGATTCACCCCTCCACTTT
>TRBJ2-3|.|.|TRBV11-2
CASSLGGRVTDTQYF
TGTGCCAGCAGCTTAGGGGGCAGGGTCACAGATACGCAGTATTTT
>TRBJ2-3|.|.|TRBV7-8
CASSLVPGTGTDTQYF
TGTGCCAGCAGCTTAGTTCCGGGAACCGGCACAGATACGCAGTATTTT
>TRBJ1-2|.|TRBD1|TRBV3-1/TRBV3-2
CASSIQGEGGYTF
TGTGCCAGCAGCATACAGGGGGAAGGAGGCTACACCTTC
>TRBJ1-2|.|TRBD1|TRBV2
CASRQGADYGYTF
TGTGCCAGTAGACAGGGGGCCGATTATGGCTACACCTTC
>TRBJ1-1|few|TRBD1|TRBV30
CAWGQGLGLNTEAFF
TGTGCCTGGGGACAGGGGTTGGGTCTGAACACTGAAGCTTTCTTT
>TRBJ2-7|.|.|TRBV6-1
CASSEWHEQYF
TGTGCCAGCAGTGAATGGCACGAGCAGTACTTC
>TRBJ1-2|.|.|TRBV9
CASSVEDKNYGYTF
TGTGCCAGCAGCGTAGAGGACAAGAACTATGGCTACACCTTC
>TRBJ1-2|.|.|TRBV3-1/TRBV3-2
CASSQGEGVGYTF
TGTGCCAGCAGCCAAGGCGAGGGGGTTGGCTACACCTTC
>TRBJ2-3|.|.|TRBV3-1/TRBV3-2
CASSFTGNTDTQYF
TGTGCCAGCAGCTTTACAGGGAACACAGATACGCAGTATTTT
>TRBJ1-1|.|.|TRBV5-1
CASRRIGGSDTEAFF
TGCGCCAGCAGACGGATAGGGGGATCGGACACTGAAGCTTTCTTT
>TRBJ1-1|.|.|TRBV11-3
CASSLGPQGRWDTEAFF
TGTGCCAGCAGCTTAGGACCGCAGGGGAGATGGGACACTGAAGCTTTCTTT
>TRBJ1-5|.|.|TRBV28
CASSAQGGAGQPQHF
TGTGCCAGCAGTGCGCAGGGAGGGGCGGGTCAGCCCCAGCATTTT
>TRBJ1-4|.|.|TRBV30
CAWNMQNEKLFF
TGTGCCTGGAATATGCAGAATGAAAAACTGTTTTTT
>TRBJ2-2|.|TRBD2|TRBV11-2
CASSRLAGTGELFF
TGTGCCAGCAGCCGACTAGCGGGGACCGGGGAGCTGTTTTTT
>TRBJ1-1|.|.|TRBV6-1
CASSGNWGGRNTEAFF
TGTGCCAGCAGTGGAAATTGGGGGGGAAGGAACACTGAAGCTTTCTTT
>TRBJ1-4|.|TRBD1|TRBV4-1
CASSQALGQGFNEKLFF
TGCGCCAGCAGCCAAGCTCTGGGACAGGGCTTTAATGAAAAACTGTTTTTT
>TRBJ2-7|few|TRBD1|TRBV19
CASSTGTGGREQYF
TGTGCCAGTAGTACAGGGACAGGGGGTCGGGAGCAGTACTTC
>TRBJ1-2|many|.|TRBV7-9
CASSLGGLNYGYTF
TGTGCCAGCAGCTTAGGCGGCCTGAACTATGGCTACACCTTC
>TRBJ1-2|.|.|TRBV2
CASSLDSLSYGYTF
TGTGCCAGCAGTTTAGACAGCCTATCCTATGGCTACACCTTC
>TRBJ1-2|.|.|TRBV24-1
CATSAGHPTYGYTF
TGTGCCACCAGTGCAGGACATCCGACCTATGGCTACACCTTC
>TRBJ1-1|.|.|TRBV11-3
CASSSRTENTEAFF
TGTGCCAGCAGCTCCCGGACAGAGAACACTGAAGCTTTCTTT
>TRBJ2-2|.|.|TRBV27
CASSNTGRQGALGGELFF
TGTGCCAGCAGCAATACGGGCCGCCAGGGTGCCCTGGGCGGGGAGCTGTTTTTT
>TRBJ1-6|.|TRBD1|TRBV10-3
CAISEGPTGGTWGSPLHF
TGTGCCATCAGTGAGGGTCCGACAGGGGGGACCTGGGGTTCACCCCTCCACTTT
>TRBJ2-2|.|TRBD1|TRBV6-2/TRBV6-3
CASSRQGKNTGELFF
TGTGCCAGCAGCCGACAGGGAAAAAACACCGGGGAGCTGTTTTTT
>TRBJ1-2|.|TRBD1|TRBV24-1
CATSDFRTGDYGYTF
TGTGCCACCAGTGATTTTCGGACAGGGGACTATGGCTACACCTTC
>TRBJ2-3|once|.|TRBV7-8
CASSLRPFDRGGTDTQYF
TGTGCCAGCAGCCTGAGACCTTTTGATAGGGGTGGCACAGATACGCAGTATTTT
>TRBJ2-7|.|.|TRBV7-2
CASSFGTPTLDEQYF
TGTGCCAGCAGCTTTGGCACACCTACCCTAGACGAGCAGTACTTC
>TRBJ2-5|.|TRBD1|TRBV7-8
CASSLGTGKETQYF
TGTGCCAGCAGCTTAGGGACAGGGAAAGAGACCCAGTACTTC
>TRBJ2-7|.|.|TRBV6-2/TRBV6-3
CASSYSPQGSEHEQYF
TGTGCCAGCAGTTACTCCCCTCAAGGGAGTGAGCACGAGCAGTACTTC